Shown below are 12 T cell receptor beta chains from a single sample sequenced in a study of spatial heterogeneity in lung cancer. Each CDR3 protein is one row after TCRdb ran MiXCR on the 5' RACE reads. The sample lists 75,000 or so distinct CDR3 sequences, about 7.8% occurring once. Indicated time point: sample taken at primary tumor resection. This specimen was PBMCs, taken at surgery. The receptors come from a male donor with early-stage non-small cell lung cancer.

This clonotype was detected only a few times. This chain links TRBV3-1 with TRBJ1-2; a weak D match, TRBD1 (5 bases). Trimming pared 0 bases from V and 4 bases from J, leaving 15 bases between. The CDR3 totals 16 residues. CDR1 and CDR2 (germline): LGHDT, YNNKEL (reference sequence). Written as DNA, the CDR3 is TGTGCCAGCAGCCAAGATCCGTCGGGGGATGTCTATGGCTACACCTTC. Protein: CASSQDPSGDVYGYTF.

This clonotype showed up many times. This rearrangement joins TRBV10-2 to TRBJ1-1, with D unresolved. The CDR3 extends over 12 amino acids. Germline V gene data show CDR1 as WSHSY and CDR2 as SAAADI. The V and J ends lost 2 bases and 6 bases respectively, with 7 bases between them. CDR3 amino acids: CASSESGAEAFF. The CDR3 nucleotides read TGCGCCAGCAGTGAGAGCGGGGCTGAAGCTTTCTTT.

This clonotype was observed many times. The chain joins TRBV7-2 to TRBJ2-1, with 8 bases that match TRBD1. After removal of 3 bases from V and 4 bases from J, the junction contained 8 bases not matched to a gene. The CDR3 consists of 16 residues. Germline lookup yields CDR1 SGHTA and CDR2 FQGNSA. DNA of the CDR3: TGTGCCAGCAGCTTGTTCAGGACAGGGCCTTACAATGAGCAGTTCTTC. Protein: CASSLFRTGPYNEQFF.

Only a few counts were recorded for this clonotype. The chain carries TRBV5-8 and TRBJ2-1; D possibly corresponds to TRBD2 (7 bases). The CDR3 sequence is 16 residues long. V lost 4 bases to trimming and J lost 8 bases, with 22 bases between them. In germline, CDR1 is SGHTS, CDR2 YDEGEE. CDR3 sequence (DNA): TGTGCCAGCAGCGCGGGGGCCCAGGGAGTTGGCGATGAGCAGTTCTTC. This encodes CASSAGAQGVGDEQFF.

The V call is TRBV20-1, the J call TRBJ2-1; tentative D call: TRBD1 (6 bases). Germline CDR1 is DFQATT and CDR2 is SNEGSKA (reference sequence). The CDR3 contains 15 residues. The V end was cut by 0 bases, the J end by 10 bases, with 19 bases between. CDR3 coding DNA: TGCAGTGCTAGAGATGAGGGGGTTTCAGGCCCCGAGCAGTTCTTC. As protein: CSARDEGVSGPEQFF.

This clonotype has more than one count but fewer than ten. The V call is TRBV7-9, the J call TRBJ1-1; no clear D gene. The CDR3 is made up of 14 amino acids. V was trimmed by 5 bases and J by 11 bases, leaving 21 bases between them. The V gene's germline CDR1 is SEHNR and CDR2 FQNEAQ (reference sequence). The CDR3 here is CASSPYDKALAAFF. The DNA for the CDR3 is TGTGCCAGCAGCCCGTACGACAAAGCCCTTGCCGCTTTCTTT.

There are many counts of this clonotype. The chain employs TRBV12-3 or TRBV12-4 and TRBJ2-2, with a possible D match to TRBD1 (6 bases). This CDR3 comprises 13 residues. The V and J ends lost 7 bases and 6 bases respectively, with 12 bases between them. CDR3 DNA sequence: TGTGCCAGCACCAGGGGTCCATCCGGGGAGCTGTTTTTT. Amino acid sequence: CASTRGPSGELFF.

This clonotype was recorded a few times. The CDR3 spells CASSFGGMGTEAFF. The CDR3 region has the DNA TGTGCCAGCAGTTTTGGGGGGATGGGCACTGAAGCTTTCTTT. The chain links TRBV12-3 or TRBV12-4 to TRBJ1-1; a possible D gene is TRBD1 (5 bases). Between the trimmed V and J ends, which lost 3 bases and 4 bases, there was a span of 12 bases. This CDR3 is 14 amino acids long.

The chain has TRBV7-8 and TRBJ2-2; D unresolved. V was trimmed by 5 bases and J by 2 bases, leaving 12 bases between them. CDR1 is SGHVS, CDR2 FQNEAQ, per germline. CDR3 size: 15 residues. The DNA of the CDR3 is TGTGCCAGCAGCCGAGAAAGACTTAACACCGGGGAGCTGTTTTTT. Encoded protein: CASSRERLNTGELFF.

The chain combines TRBV27 with TRBJ2-5, with D unresolved. The CDR3 is 15 residues long. CDR1 and CDR2 from the germline V gene are MNHEY and SMNVEV (reference sequence). The ends were cut back, 6 bases at V and 9 bases at J, with 23 bases in the middle. CDR3 in DNA: TGTGCCAGCAGCTCCTCGAACGTTATAAAGTCGGCCCAGTACTTC. Its protein is CASSSSNVIKSAQYF.

This clonotype was recorded at least ten times. V gene TRBV29-1 combines with J gene TRBJ2-5; D ambiguous. This CDR3 contains 12 residues. CDR1 is SQVTM and CDR2 is ANQGSEA in the germline V gene. Trimming pared 6 bases from V and 5 bases from J, leaving 13 bases between. The CDR3 nucleotides are TGCAGCGTGGTGCGGCGTCTGGAGACCCAGTACTTC. Translating gives CSVVRRLETQYF. Together with reference TRBV29-1 and TRBJ2-5, the CDR3 gives the full variable domain: SAVISQKPSRDICQRGTSLTIQCQVDSQVTMMFWYRQQPGQSLTLIATANQGSEATYESGFVIDKFPISRPNLTFSTLTVSNMSPEDSSIYLCSVVRRLETQYFGPGTRLLVL.

This clonotype was picked up many times. The chain recombines TRBV9 with TRBJ2-3; D perhaps matches TRBD1 (5 bases). CDR3 length: 14 residues. V was pared by 1 base and J by 6 bases, with 12 bases between. Per germline, CDR1 SGDLS and CDR2 YYNGEE. DNA for the CDR3: TGTGCCAGCAGCGTACGAGACAGTAAGGATACGCAGTATTTT. This sequence encodes CASSVRDSKDTQYF.